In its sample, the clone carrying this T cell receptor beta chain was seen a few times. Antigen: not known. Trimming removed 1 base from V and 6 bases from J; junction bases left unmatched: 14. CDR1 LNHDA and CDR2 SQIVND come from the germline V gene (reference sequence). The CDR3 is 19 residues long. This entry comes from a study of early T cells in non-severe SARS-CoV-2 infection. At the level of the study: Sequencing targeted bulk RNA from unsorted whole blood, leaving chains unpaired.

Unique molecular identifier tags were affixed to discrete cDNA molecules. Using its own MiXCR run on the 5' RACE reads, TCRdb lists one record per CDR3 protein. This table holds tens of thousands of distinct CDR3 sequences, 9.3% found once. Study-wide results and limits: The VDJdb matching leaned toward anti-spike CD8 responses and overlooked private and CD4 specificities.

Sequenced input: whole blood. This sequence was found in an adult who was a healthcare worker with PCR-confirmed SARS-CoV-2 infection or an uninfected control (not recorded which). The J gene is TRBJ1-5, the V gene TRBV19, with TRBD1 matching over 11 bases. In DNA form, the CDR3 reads TGTGCCAGTAGTATAGTTAGGACAGGGGGCGCGTCACGGGGTCAGCCCCAGCATTTT. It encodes CASSIVRTGGASRGQPQHF.